These 26 T cell receptor beta chains share one sample of origin, sequenced in a study of shared clonotypes between healthy human individuals (TCRdb year 2020). Library preparation used the immunoSEQ multiplex PCR assay. TCRdb took this table from immuneACCESS and kept in-frame rearrangements with V and J called. Such tables lack part of the clones; where checked against another copy, unresolved V genes explain under half of the gap, and the rest is unexplained. The sample table records 2 million to 2.5 million clones; less than 95% of these occur just once. Of the sample, 0.3% to 0.45% is held by the ten largest clones. The specimen was naive CD4+ T cells from PBMCs. Explained via the paper, the cell subset or site label denotes: CD45RA+ positively selected. The receptors were gathered from a man aged 18 to 30 in good health. Some clones in this sample may be carry-over from other donors' samples.

V is TRBV7-2 and J is TRBJ1-3; D is uncertain. The germline V gene encodes CDR1 SGHTA and CDR2 FQGNSA. This CDR3 comprises 15 residues. V gave up 3 bases and J gave up 6 bases, with 15 bases separating them. The CDR3 DNA reads TGTGCCAGCAGCTTGATGATGGGAGCGGCAAACACCATATATTTT. Its translation is CASSLMMGAANTIYF.

The CDR3 bases are TGTGCCAGCAGCCAACTGCGGGTCAGGGAGCTGTTTTTT. It is translated as CASSQLRVRELFF. J is TRBJ2-2 and V is TRBV14; maybe TRBD2 (5 bases). V was pared by 2 bases and J by 9 bases, with 10 bases between. The CDR3 spans 13 residues. Germline lookup yields CDR1 SGHDN and CDR2 FVKESK.

This rearrangement joins TRBV28 to TRBJ2-1; D remains ambiguous. V lost 4 bases, J lost 7 bases, and 17 bases lay in between. Germline CDR1 and CDR2: MDHEN and SYDVKM. The CDR3 runs to 15 residues. Written as DNA, the CDR3 is TGTGCCAGCAGTTCCCGTGGCGGACCGATAAATGAGCAGTTCTTC. This sequence encodes CASSSRGGPINEQFF.

A note on this clone: The sample carries other DNA sequences with the same CDR3. The chain combines TRBV5-1 with TRBJ2-1, with 7 bases fitting TRBD2. J lost 0 bases, V lost 3 bases, and 3 bases had no gene match. This CDR3 has 15 residues. The V gene's germline CDR1 is SGHRS and CDR2 YFSETQ. The CDR3 DNA follows: TGCGCCAGCAGCTCAAGCGGGAACTCCTACAATGAGCAGTTCTTC. Its translation: CASSSSGNSYNEQFF. The entire variable domain, with the rest obtained from reference TRBV5-1 and TRBJ2-1, is as follows: KAGVTQTPRYLIKTRGQQVTLSCSPISGHRSVSWYQQTPGQGLQFLFEYFSETQRNKGNFPGRFSGRQFSNSRSEMNVSTLELGDSALYLCASSSSGNSYNEQFFGPGTRLTVL.

The gene calls are TRBV30 and TRBJ2-2, with 7 nucleotides matching TRBD1. J lost 2 bases, V lost 8 bases, and 5 bases had no gene match. Per the germline V gene, CDR1 is GTSNPN and CDR2 is SVGIG (reference sequence). The CDR3 has 13 residues. The CDR3 DNA reads as TGTGCCAGGGACAGATTAAACACCGGGGAGCTGTTTTTT. Translated: CARDRLNTGELFF.

V and J are TRBV7-9 and TRBJ1-2, with no clear D. This CDR3 contains 16 residues. Germline CDR1 and CDR2: SEHNR and FQNEAQ (reference sequence). Trimming removed 3 bases at V and 2 bases at J, with 16 bases between. The CDR3 coding sequence is TGTGCCAGCAGCTTTTACCTATCTTACAGCAACTATGGCTACACCTTC. It is translated as CASSFYLSYSNYGYTF.

The chain employs TRBV20-1 and TRBJ2-7; D unresolved. The germline V and J ends were trimmed by 3 bases and 7 bases, with 10 bases remaining between them. Germline values: CDR1 DFQATT, CDR2 SNEGSKA (reference sequence). The CDR3 totals 11 residues. For the CDR3, the DNA is TGCAGTGCTAGTCCCCTGGGGGAGCAGTACTTC. Its protein product is CSASPLGEQYF.

The DNA for the CDR3 is TGTGCCAGCACTGACAGACTTAGGAGCTCTGGGGCCAACGTCCTGACTTTC. Amino acid sequence: CASTDRLRSSGANVLTF. The rearrangement joins TRBV6-1 to TRBJ2-6; tentatively, D is TRBD1 (5 bases). Germline V gene sequence: CDR1 MNHNS, CDR2 SASEGT. The CDR3 runs 17 residues. The V end lost 7 bases, the J end lost 0 bases, and 16 bases lay between the germline ends.

The CDR3: CASSFPQGVYGYTF. The DNA of the CDR3 is TGTGCCAGCAGCTTCCCCCAGGGAGTCTATGGCTACACCTTC. The J gene is TRBJ1-2, the V gene TRBV28, with D possibly matching TRBD1 (5 bases). This CDR3 has 14 amino acids. Germline CDR1 MDHEN, CDR2 SYDVKM. V lost 6 bases to trimming and J lost 4 bases, with 15 bases between them.

The V and J genes are TRBV27 and TRBJ1-2; 7 bases match TRBD1. In germline, CDR1 is MNHEY, CDR2 SMNVEV (reference sequence). J lost 1 base, V lost 5 bases, and 7 bases had no gene match. The length of the CDR3 is 15 residues. CDR3 in amino acids: CASSTYRGGNYGYTF. CDR3 in DNA: TGTGCCAGCAGTACCTACAGGGGTGGTAACTATGGCTACACCTTC.

In the case of this clone: Other DNA sequences in the sample encode the same CDR3. This chain uses TRBV5-1 with TRBJ2-5, with D maybe TRBD2 (6 bases). The CDR3 spans 13 residues. The ends were cut back, 0 bases at V and 5 bases at J, with 8 bases in the middle. The germline V gene has CDR1 SGHRS and CDR2 YFSETQ. CDR3 residues: CASSLGRGETQYF. The CDR3, as DNA: TGCGCCAGCAGCTTGGGGAGGGGTGAGACCCAGTACTTC.

V is TRBV7-9 and J is TRBJ2-7; 13 nucleotides agree with TRBD2. Germline lookup yields CDR1 SEHNR and CDR2 FQNEAQ (reference sequence). The ends lost 5 bases at V and 3 bases at J; junction bases unmatched: 7. The CDR3 is 16 amino acids. DNA of the CDR3: TGTGCCAGCAGCCCAGTGGGACTAGCGGGACTCTACGAGCAGTACTTC. Encoded protein: CASSPVGLAGLYEQYF.

The genes are TRBV9 and TRBJ2-5; TRBD2 agrees at 8 bases. J was trimmed by 3 bases and V by 4 bases; bases with no gene match: 8. CDR1 is SGDLS and CDR2 is YYNGEE in the germline V gene. This CDR3 comprises 15 residues. The CDR3 loop is CASSTPGGTKETQYF. Written as DNA, the CDR3 is TGTGCCAGCAGCACGCCGGGGGGGACTAAAGAGACCCAGTACTTC.

This clone was seen a handful of times. Distinct nucleotide sequences in the sample also encode this CDR3. The chain is built from TRBV4-2 and TRBJ1-4; D ambiguous. The V gene lost 0 bases and the J gene lost 8 bases, with 4 bases spanning the gap. The CDR3 is made up of 12 amino acids. Germline V gene sequence: CDR1 LGHNA, CDR2 YNFKEQ. CDR3 nucleotide sequence: TGTGCCAGCAGCCAAGATCGAGAAAAACTGTTTTTT. Translated: CASSQDREKLFF.

With respect to this clone: At the DNA level, this CDR3 is encoded by other sequences in the same sample as well. The rearrangement uses TRBV7-9 and TRBJ2-3; tentative D call: TRBD2 (6 bases). V was shortened by 0 bases and J by 4 bases, with 11 bases between the two germline ends. This CDR3 contains 15 residues. Germline assignment: CDR1 SEHNR and CDR2 FQNEAQ (reference sequence). The CDR3 reads CASSLASGGADTQYF. In DNA form, the CDR3 reads TGTGCCAGCAGCTTAGCTTCCGGCGGGGCAGATACGCAGTATTTT.

As regards this clone: The sample has other DNA sequences that encode this CDR3 too. This chain uses TRBV11-2 with TRBJ1-1; 7 bases fit TRBD1. This CDR3 region has 13 residues. The germline V gene has CDR1 SGHAT and CDR2 FQNNGV. V lost 2 bases to trimming and J lost 5 bases; unmatched junction nucleotides: 2. The CDR3 DNA reads TGTGCCAGCAGCTTACGACAGGGAACTGAAGCTTTCTTT. This gives the protein CASSLRQGTEAFF.

The chain joins TRBV9 to TRBJ2-5; D is possibly TRBD1 (6 bases). CDR3 size: 15 residues. Germline lookup yields CDR1 SGDLS and CDR2 YYNGEE. V was clipped by 3 bases and J by 5 bases, with 17 bases between them. CDR3 bases: TGTGCCAGCAGCGACAGGGCTGCCTCCGGGGAGACCCAGTACTTC. Amino acid sequence: CASSDRAASGETQYF.

The V gene is TRBV6-5, the J gene TRBJ2-1, with D possibly matching TRBD2 (6 bases). There are 14 residues in the CDR3. V was clipped by 7 bases and J by 0 bases, with 10 bases between them. Germline assignment: CDR1 MNHEY and CDR2 SVGAGI. This CDR3 reads CASTGGSSYNEQFF. The CDR3 region has the DNA TGTGCCAGCACCGGGGGTTCCTCCTACAATGAGCAGTTCTTC.

This chain connects TRBV5-1 to TRBJ2-5; D is undetermined. V was pared by 1 base and J by 2 bases, with 9 bases between. CDR1 SGHRS and CDR2 YFSETQ come from the germline V gene. This CDR3 is 14 amino acids long. The CDR3 reads CASSLNTNQETQYF. The CDR3 DNA reads as TGCGCCAGCAGCTTGAATACCAATCAAGAGACCCAGTACTTC.

This rearrangement joins TRBV9 to TRBJ2-3; D may be TRBD2 (6 bases). CDR1 and CDR2 from the germline V gene are SGDLS and YYNGEE. This CDR3 is built from 18 residues. With 1 base removed from V and 6 bases from J, the gap between germline ends came to 24 bases. The CDR3 DNA sequence: TGTGCCAGCAGCGTATCCAAGTGGGGGGTCGGATTCTCGGATACGCAGTATTTT. Translation gives CASSVSKWGVGFSDTQYF.

The V call is TRBV9, the J call TRBJ1-1; D is unclear. In germline, CDR1 is SGDLS, CDR2 YYNGEE. V gave up 0 bases and J gave up 4 bases, with 13 bases separating them. This CDR3 has 15 residues. The CDR3 sequence is CASSVVPAGLTEAFF. Written as DNA, the CDR3 is TGTGCCAGCAGCGTAGTTCCCGCCGGACTCACTGAAGCTTTCTTT.

The genes are TRBV11-2 and TRBJ2-2, with 14 nucleotides matching TRBD2. Germline assignment: CDR1 SGHAT and CDR2 FQNNGV. J lost 7 bases, V lost 4 bases, and 14 bases had no gene match. The CDR3 is 19 amino acids. The CDR3, as DNA: TGTGCCAGCAGCTCCCTAGCGACTAGCGGGAGGGCCGGTCTCGGGGAGCTGTTTTTT. Protein: CASSSLATSGRAGLGELFF.

This clone appeared a single time. The V and J genes are TRBV5-1 and TRBJ2-5; 11 positions match TRBD2. CDR1 is SGHRS and CDR2 is YFSETQ in the germline V gene. The CDR3 runs to 17 residues. V lost 0 bases and J lost 5; bases outside the gene matches: 9. The CDR3 protein is CASSLGLAGFIGETQYF. CDR3 bases: TGCGCCAGCAGCTTGGGACTAGCGGGATTTATTGGTGAGACCCAGTACTTC.

The rearrangement links TRBV29-1 to TRBJ2-1; no firm D call. Germline V lookup: CDR1 SQVTM, CDR2 ANQGSEA. Trimming left V 1 base short and J 6 bases short, with 7 bases between. This CDR3 is 12 amino acids long. CDR3 sequence (DNA): TGCAGCGTTGAAGTGAACCGCAATGAGCAGTTCTTC. Translating gives CSVEVNRNEQFF.

The chain recombines TRBV7-2 with TRBJ1-1; D is possibly TRBD1 (5 bases). V was shortened by 1 base and J by 3 bases, with 12 bases between the two germline ends. Germline CDR1 reads SGHTA; CDR2 reads FQGNSA. The length of the CDR3 is 15 residues. CDR3 in amino acids: CASSLVAGPDTEAFF. CDR3 DNA: TGTGCCAGCAGCTTAGTCGCAGGGCCCGACACTGAAGCTTTCTTT. Full variable domain (outside the CDR3, taken from reference TRBV7-2 and TRBJ1-1): GAGVSQSPSNKVTEKGKDVELRCDPISGHTALYWYRQSLGQGLEFLIYFQGNSAPDKSGLPSDRFSAERTGGSVSTLTIQRTQQEDSAVYLCASSLVAGPDTEAFFGQGTRLTVV.

The chain links TRBV5-1 to TRBJ2-3; 11 bases are a match to TRBD2. Germline CDR1 and CDR2: SGHRS and YFSETQ. The CDR3 extends over 16 amino acids. Trimming cost V 0 bases and J 4 bases; bases outside gene matches: 4. CDR3 sequence: CASSLETSGRADTQYF. Written as DNA, the CDR3 is TGCGCCAGCAGCTTGGAAACTAGCGGGAGAGCAGATACGCAGTATTTT.